These 3 T cell receptor beta chains originate from one sample sequenced in a study of OX40 agonist ivuxolimab in advanced cancers. Here immunoSEQ multiplex PCR was the method, and the copy in TCRdb shows in-frame clones only, minus some. The sample holds approximately 84,000 clones, approximately 83% seen once. Sequencing used CD4+ or CD8+ T cells sorted from blood, obtained in a trial of the OX40 agonist ivuxolimab. All receptors come from an adult with an advanced solid tumor such as melanoma, head and neck, liver or kidney cancer.

Concerning this clone itself: One junction end does not reproduce the germline sequence, and a read error may be involved. The rearrangement joins TRBV2 to TRBJ2-7, with a possible D match to TRBD1 (6 bases). The CDR3 extends over 13 amino acids. Germline CDR1 is SNHLY and CDR2 is FYNNEI. For the CDR3, the DNA is TGTGCCAGCAGCGATTCTAGCTTGGACAGTATGGGCTTC. Its translation is CASSDSSLDSMGF.

The gene calls are TRBV18 and TRBJ2-2; D possibly corresponds to TRBD2 (5 bases). The CDR3 has 17 amino acids. Germline V lookup: CDR1 KGHSH, CDR2 LQKENI. Trimming removed 0 bases from V and 1 base from J, with 12 bases in between. CDR3 sequence: CASSPPFKRGNTGELFF. For the CDR3, the DNA is TGTGCCAGCTCACCACCTTTCAAACGGGGGAACACCGGGGAGCTGTTTTTT.

This chain connects TRBV9 to TRBJ1-2; 8 bases are a match to TRBD1. Trimming took 1 base from V and 7 from J; bases not matched to a gene: 9. Germline V gives CDR1 SGDLS, CDR2 YYNGEE. The CDR3 is 15 residues long. The CDR3 DNA is TGTGCCAGCAGCGTAAACCAGGACAGGGTTGGTGGCTACACCTTC. Translated: CASSVNQDRVGGYTF.